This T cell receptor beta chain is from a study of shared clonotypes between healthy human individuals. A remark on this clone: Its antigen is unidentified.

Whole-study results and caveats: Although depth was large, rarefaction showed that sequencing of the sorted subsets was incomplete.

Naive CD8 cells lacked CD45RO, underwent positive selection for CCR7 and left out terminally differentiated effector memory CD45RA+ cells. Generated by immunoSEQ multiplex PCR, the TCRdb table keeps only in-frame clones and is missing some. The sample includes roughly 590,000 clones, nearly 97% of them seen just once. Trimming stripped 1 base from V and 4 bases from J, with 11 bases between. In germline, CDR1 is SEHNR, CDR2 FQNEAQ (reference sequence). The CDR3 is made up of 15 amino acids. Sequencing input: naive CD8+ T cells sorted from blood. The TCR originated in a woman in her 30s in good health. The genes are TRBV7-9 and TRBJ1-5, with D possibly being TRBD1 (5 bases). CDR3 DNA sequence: TGTGCCAGCAGCTTAGATGTGGGACCAAATCAGCCCCAGCATTTT. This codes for CASSLDVGPNQPQHF.